This is a list of T cell receptor beta chains from one sample in a study of blood T cell repertoires in COVID-19. The repertoire was sequenced with immunoSEQ multiplex PCR; TCRdb's copy has only in-frame clones and lacks some. The sample has 300,000 to 500,000 clones; approximately 87% are singletons. Sequencing was carried out using PBMCs or T cells enriched from blood (not recorded which). The receptors shown here come from a woman in her twenties or thirties with acute COVID-19. The CDR3 runs from the conserved cysteine through the conserved F or W. Fields, in order: J gene, D gene, clone size, CDR3 length, V gene, CDR3 DNA, CDR3 protein. D genes are given only for firm matches. Some rows have no size entry. The others give once, few or many, or a class for an expanded clone.

TRBJ1-3 NA NA 14 TRBV23-1 TGCGCCAGCAGTCTCCCCCAGAAAGGAAACACCATATATTTT CASSLPQKGNTIYF
TRBJ2-1 TRBD1 once 14 TRBV7-9 TGTGCCAGCAGCTTGTGGACAGGTATCAATGAGCAGTTCTTC CASSLWTGINEQFF
TRBJ2-7 TRBD1 NA 18 TRBV5-1 TGCGCCAGCAGCTTGCGTAGACTCGGGACAGGTCGTCCCTACGAGCAGTACTTC CASSLRRLGTGRPYEQYF
TRBJ2-7 NA NA 12 TRBV2 TGTGCCAGCAGTGATCAGGGTCGCGAGCAGTACTTC CASSDQGREQYF
TRBJ2-7 NA NA 15 TRBV7-2 TGTGCCAGCAGCTTAGAATACAGGGCATCCTACGAGCAGTACTTC CASSLEYRASYEQYF
TRBJ2-7 TRBD1 NA 22 TRBV3-1/TRBV3-2 TGTGCCAGCAGCCAAGATCTCGGTTTGACGGGACAGGGTGTATCGGGGCTCTACGAGCAGTACTTC CASSQDLGLTGQGVSGLYEQYF
TRBJ1-6 NA NA 16 TRBV4-1 TGCGCCAGCAGCCAAGAAATCACAGGGATTAAATCACCCCTCCACTTT CASSQEITGIKSPLHF
TRBJ1-4 NA NA 16 TRBV12-5 TGTGCTAGTGGTTTCCCCACAGGGAGACTGAAAGAAAAACTGTTTTTT CASGFPTGRLKEKLFF
TRBJ2-1 TRBD2 NA 15 TRBV19 TGTGCCAGTTCTATTATCATCCAGGGAGGGACGGAGCAGTTCTTC CASSIIIQGGTEQFF
TRBJ2-2 NA NA 16 TRBV28 TGTGCCAGCAGTTTGGGCCAGATGCCCAACACCGGGGAGCTGTTTTTT CASSLGQMPNTGELFF
TRBJ1-5 NA NA 19 TRBV7-8 TGTGCCAGCAGCTTAGCGTACCCGACCCCCGACTATAGCAATCAGCCCCAGCATTTT CASSLAYPTPDYSNQPQHF
TRBJ2-6 TRBD1 NA 18 TRBV7-8 TGTGCCAGCAGCTTACGGGACAGGGGACGGTTTGGGGCCAACGTCCTGACTTTC CASSLRDRGRFGANVLTF
TRBJ2-2 TRBD2 NA 16 TRBV5-1 TGCGCCAGCAGCCCCTGGGCTAGCGGGGTATCCGGGGAGCTGTTTTTT CASSPWASGVSGELFF
TRBJ2-7 NA NA 12 TRBV21-1 TGTGCCAGCAGCAAAGCTGAGGACGAGCAGTACTTC CASSKAEDEQYF
TRBJ1-5 TRBD1 NA 19 TRBV12-5 TGTGCTAGTGGTTTGGCGCTATTGCAGGGGGCGCCAGGCAATCAGCCCCAGCATTTT CASGLALLQGAPGNQPQHF
TRBJ1-2 TRBD1 NA 14 TRBV30 TGTGCCTGGAGCGGGACAGGGATGGCCTATGGCTACACCTTC CAWSGTGMAYGYTF
TRBJ1-1 NA few 15 TRBV2 TGTGCCAGCAGTGAATTTGGGGGAGGTCGGACTGAAGCTTTCTTT CASSEFGGGRTEAFF
TRBJ1-1 TRBD1 NA 17 TRBV4-1 TGCGCCAGCAGCCAAGATCTGACAGGGATTTTTGACACTGAAGCTTTCTTT CASSQDLTGIFDTEAFF
TRBJ2-7 TRBD2 NA 13 TRBV28 TGTGCCAGCACCCTGGGAGGGATAAACGAGCAGTACTTC CASTLGGINEQYF
TRBJ2-1 TRBD2 NA 16 TRBV12-5 TGTGCTAGTGGTTTGGTACTAGCGGGGATATACAATGAGCAGTTCTTC CASGLVLAGIYNEQFF
TRBJ1-1 TRBD1 NA 14 TRBV7-8 TGTGCCAGCAGCCCGGACAGGCTGGTCACTGAAGCTTTCTTT CASSPDRLVTEAFF
TRBJ1-6 NA NA 14 TRBV6-5 TGTGCCAGCAGTCGCAGGACTTATAATTCACCCCTCCACTTT CASSRRTYNSPLHF
TRBJ1-2 NA NA 14 TRBV5-1 TGCGCCAGCAGCCTAAGGACGGGAGGAACGGGCTACACCTTC CASSLRTGGTGYTF
TRBJ1-3 NA NA 13 TRBV2 TGTGCCAGCAGTGTGGGCTTACAAAACACCATATATTTT CASSVGLQNTIYF
TRBJ1-1 TRBD1 NA 14 TRBV11-2 TGTGCCAGCAGCGGAATGACAGGGGACACTGAAGCTTTCTTT CASSGMTGDTEAFF
TRBJ2-1 NA NA 15 TRBV7-8 TGTGCCAGCAGAACGACCGGGGACTCCTACAATGAGCAGTTCTTC CASRTTGDSYNEQFF
TRBJ1-1 NA NA 14 TRBV6-1 TGTGCCAGCAGTGGAGCCTACGGGTACGGTGAAGCTTTCTTT CASSGAYGYGEAFF
TRBJ1-2 NA NA 14 TRBV5-4 TGTGCCAGCAGCTTGGTTGGGGCCCCCTATGGCTACACCTTC CASSLVGAPYGYTF